This TCR beta chain derives from a study of T cell responses to AZD1222 COVID-19 vaccine. Across the whole study: Second doses that came at about 4 or about 12 weeks were put together.

This clone was picked up one time. Its antigen remains unidentified. Profiling relied on immunoSEQ multiplex PCR, and the TCRdb table lists in-frame clones only, not all of them. Of roughly 100,000 clones detected, about 88% appear once; the ten largest clones hold 13%. Study-wide points: There were vaccine-associated CD4 TCRs across spike, dominant at 160-218 and 743-854. Repertoire samples came only from after the peak T cell response. Of spike-specific TCRs, nearly half reportedly target regions left unmutated in variants.

Here the sequenced sample was peripheral blood, taken on day 0 of AZD1222 vaccination. The sequence was collected from an adult in good health.

The CDR3 sequence is CASSLIRGSSTDTQYF. CDR3 DNA: TGTGCCAGCAGTTTAATCAGGGGGTCTAGCACAGATACGCAGTATTTT. The V gene is TRBV28, the J gene TRBJ2-3, with 7 nucleotides matching TRBD1. The junction had 5 bases not matched to a gene; V was cut back by 2 bases and J by 0 bases. The germline CDR1 and CDR2 sequences are MDHEN and SYDVKM. This CDR3 has 16 amino acids.